This T cell receptor beta chain was retrieved from a study of spatial heterogeneity in lung cancer. Study information: Compared with alpha-chain sequences, beta-chain sequences were consistently detected in greater numbers.

V was clipped by 6 bases and J by 14 bases; unmatched bases: 8. This CDR3 is 14 amino acids long. Germline-derived CDR1 and CDR2 are SEHNR and FQNEAQ (reference sequence). Study-wide results and caveats: Follow-up blood showed ubiquitous expanded tumor TCRs less than blood at resection did.

On each TCR cDNA molecule, a unique molecular identifier was present. TCRdb itself ran the 5' RACE reads through MiXCR, one entry per CDR3 protein. There are about 80,000 distinct CDR3 sequences in the sample; approximately 21% occur only once, and around 5.9% lies in the top ten. Notes on this clonotype: Its antigen is not identified.

Time point of the sample: sample taken at primary tumor resection. Sequencing was performed on whole RNA extracted from tumor and nontumor lung tissue, or from frozen PBMC, and the material was left unsorted. The donor group consisted of some 70 patients who had untreated, early-stage non-small cell lung cancer. V usage is TRBV7-9 and J usage is TRBJ1-6; TRBD1 agrees at 12 bases. The sample here was PBMCs, taken at surgery. The sequence was collected from a male donor with early-stage non-small cell lung cancer. The CDR3 loop is CASSSGTGGNSLHF. As DNA, the CDR3 is TGTGCCAGCAGTTCCGGGACAGGGGGCAATTCCCTCCACTTT. The complete variable domain, with remaining parts taken from reference TRBV7-9 and TRBJ1-6, reads DTGVSQNPRHKITKRGQNVTFRCDPISEHNRLYWYRQTLGQGPEFLTYFQNEAQLEKSRLLSDRFSAERPKGSFSTLEIQRTEQGDSAMYLCASSSGTGGNSLHFGNGTRLTVT.